This record concerns one T cell receptor beta chain sequence. The V and J ends lost 4 bases and 4 bases respectively, with 15 bases between them. This CDR3 region has 15 residues. Germline V gene data show CDR1 as SGDLS and CDR2 as YYNGEE. The data were taken from a study of blood T cell repertoires in COVID-19. About the study: Acute-phase and convalescent COVID-19 samples originated in the United States, Italy and Spain.

Method: immunoSEQ multiplex PCR; TCRdb's copy keeps in-frame clones and lacks some. This table has 200,000 or so clones, roughly 85% appearing once. This TCR derives from a human donor with active or convalescent COVID-19. The donor label of this sample is uncertain. The rearrangement joins TRBV9 to TRBJ2-1; D is unresolved. The sequencing input was peripheral blood. CDR3 residues: CASSPMTIPYNEQFF. The CDR3 coding sequence is TGTGCCAGCAGCCCTATGACAATTCCATACAATGAGCAGTTCTTC.